These T cell receptor beta chains were read from a single sample in a study of blood T cell repertoires in COVID-19. Here immunoSEQ multiplex PCR was the method, and the copy in TCRdb shows in-frame clones only, minus some. Of about 260,000 clones listed, around 90% are singletons. The sample consisted of peripheral blood. All receptors derive from a woman aged 45-59 years who had recovered from COVID-19. The CDR3 runs from the conserved cysteine through the conserved F or W. D genes are given only for firm matches. Where a row states a size, it is once, few, many or the class of an expanded clone; other rows omit it.

NA	NA	TRBV5-1	15	TRBJ2-7	TGCGCCAGCAGACCTGGACAGAGTAGCACCTACGAGCAGTACTTC	CASRPGQSSTYEQYF
once	NA	TRBV21-1	17	TRBJ1-3	TGTGCCAGCAGCGCCCCCGGTCGGACAGGCGATGGAAACACCATATATTTT	CASSAPGRTGDGNTIYF
once	NA	TRBV7-9	15	TRBJ1-4	TGTGCCAGCAGCTTAGGGGACCGGGAGGATGAAAAACTGTTTTTT	CASSLGDREDEKLFF
NA	NA	TRBV10-3	14	TRBJ1-3	TGTGCCATCTCCCGAGGGAGCTCTGGAAACACCATATATTTT	CAISRGSSGNTIYF
NA	TRBD1	TRBV6-5	15	TRBJ1-3	TGTGCCAGCAGACAGACAGGGGCGGCGGGAAACACCATATATTTT	CASRQTGAAGNTIYF
NA	TRBD2	TRBV6-4	17	TRBJ2-1	TGTGCCAGCAGTGTCAAGACTAGCGGGAGAGGGTACAATGAGCAGTTCTTC	CASSVKTSGRGYNEQFF
NA	NA	TRBV7-9	14	TRBJ2-7	TGTGCCAGCAGCTTAGTCGGGGTAACCTACGAGCAGTACTTC	CASSLVGVTYEQYF
NA	NA	TRBV28	11	TRBJ2-1	TGTGCCAGCAGCGTCTACAATGAGCAGTTCTTC	CASSVYNEQFF
NA	TRBD2	TRBV5-6	16	TRBJ2-7	TGTGCCAGCAGCTTTATAGCGGGAGGTCACCACTACGAGCAGTACTTC	CASSFIAGGHHYEQYF
once	NA	TRBV9	15	TRBJ1-1	TGTGCCAGCAGCTCCCACGCCGGGTACAACACTGAAGCTTTCTTT	CASSSHAGYNTEAFF
NA	TRBD2	TRBV5-1	15	TRBJ2-5	TGCGCCAGCACGGCCGCAGCGGGGGGGCCTGAGACCCAGTACTTC	CASTAAAGGPETQYF
NA	TRBD1	TRBV5-1	15	TRBJ2-7	TGCGCCAGCAGCTACGGACAGGGAGGTCTTCTTGAGCAGTACTTC	CASSYGQGGLLEQYF
NA	TRBD2	TRBV7-7	16	TRBJ2-7	TGTGCTAGCAGTCCGGGACTAGCGGGGGGAGGCTCCGAGCAGTACTTC	CASSPGLAGGGSEQYF
few	NA	TRBV6-5	13	TRBJ2-1	TGTGCCAGCAGTTACTGGCGGAACAATGAGCAGTTCTTC	CASSYWRNNEQFF
few	NA	TRBV7-2	13	TRBJ1-5	TGTGCCAGCAGCTTAATAGACAATCAGCCCCAGCATTTT	CASSLIDNQPQHF
NA	TRBD2	TRBV28	16	TRBJ2-3	TGTGCCAGCAGTTTCACTCCTAGCGGGATGAGTGGTACGCAGTATTTT	CASSFTPSGMSGTQYF